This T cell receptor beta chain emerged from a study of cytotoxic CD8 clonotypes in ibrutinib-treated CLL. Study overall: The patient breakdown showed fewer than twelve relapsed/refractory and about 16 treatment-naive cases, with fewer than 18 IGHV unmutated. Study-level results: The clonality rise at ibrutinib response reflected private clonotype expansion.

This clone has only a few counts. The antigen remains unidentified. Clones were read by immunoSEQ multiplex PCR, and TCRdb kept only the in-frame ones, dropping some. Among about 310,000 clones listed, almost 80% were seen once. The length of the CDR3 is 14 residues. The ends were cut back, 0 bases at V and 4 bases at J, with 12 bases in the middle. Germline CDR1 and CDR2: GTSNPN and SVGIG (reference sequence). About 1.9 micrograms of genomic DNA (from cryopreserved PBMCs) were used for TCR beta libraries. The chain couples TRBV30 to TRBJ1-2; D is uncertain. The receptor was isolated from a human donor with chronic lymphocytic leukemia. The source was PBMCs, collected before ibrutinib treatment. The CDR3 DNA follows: TGTGCCTGGAGTGTACCTCCGTCATCCTATGGCTACACCTTC. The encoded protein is CAWSVPPSSYGYTF.